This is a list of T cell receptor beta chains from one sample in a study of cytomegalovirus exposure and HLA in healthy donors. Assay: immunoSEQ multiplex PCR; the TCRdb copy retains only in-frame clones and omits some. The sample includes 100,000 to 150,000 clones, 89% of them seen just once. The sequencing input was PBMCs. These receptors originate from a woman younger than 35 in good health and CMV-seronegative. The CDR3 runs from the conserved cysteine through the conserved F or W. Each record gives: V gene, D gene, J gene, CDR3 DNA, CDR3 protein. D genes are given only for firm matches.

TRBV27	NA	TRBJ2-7	TGTGCCAGCAGTCTCAGGGGAGAGGCCTACGAGCAGTACTTC	CASSLRGEAYEQYF
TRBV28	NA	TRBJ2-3	TGTGCCAGCAGCCCCTTCCCAGCGCGGCCTAGCACAGATACGCAGTATTTT	CASSPFPARPSTDTQYF
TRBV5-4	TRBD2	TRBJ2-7	TGTGCCAGCAGCCCTAGACTAGCGGGAGGCGTCTACGAGCAGTACTTC	CASSPRLAGGVYEQYF
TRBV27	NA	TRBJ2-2	TGTGCCAGCAGTTTACACTCGAACACCGGGGAGCTGTTTTTT	CASSLHSNTGELFF
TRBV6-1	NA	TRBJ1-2	TGTGCCAGCAGTGTGAGGGCTATGGGCTACACCTTC	CASSVRAMGYTF
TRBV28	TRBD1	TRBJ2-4	TGTGCCAGCAGTCATACAGGGGGCGCTTTCGACATTCAGTACTTC	CASSHTGGAFDIQYF
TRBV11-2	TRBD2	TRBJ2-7	TGTGCCAGCAGACCGGGACTAGCGGGCTACGAGCAGTACTTC	CASRPGLAGYEQYF
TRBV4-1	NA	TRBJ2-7	TGCGCCAGCAGCCAATTCACGACAAGTCTGTGGTACGAGCAGTACTTC	CASSQFTTSLWYEQYF
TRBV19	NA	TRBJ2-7	TGTGCCAGTAGTATAGTCTATATCGTCCTAGTGAGCGAGCAGTACTTC	CASSIVYIVLVSEQYF
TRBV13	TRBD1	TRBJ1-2	TGTGCCAGCAGTTCAGGACAGGCTAACTATGGCTACACCTTC	CASSSGQANYGYTF
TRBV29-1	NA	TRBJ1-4	TGCAGCGCTCTGTTGGGCGGGCGCGGTGAAAAACTGTTTTTT	CSALLGGRGEKLFF
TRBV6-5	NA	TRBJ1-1	TGTGCCAGCAGTCGACAGGCCACGAGCACTGAAGCTTTCTTT	CASSRQATSTEAFF
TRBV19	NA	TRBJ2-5	TGTGCCAGTAGTATCCGCCGGGGTGAAGAGACCCAGTACTTC	CASSIRRGEETQYF
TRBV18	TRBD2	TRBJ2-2	TGTGCCAGCTCACCTCGCGGCGGGAGATCGGACACCGGGGAGCTGTTTTTT	CASSPRGGRSDTGELFF
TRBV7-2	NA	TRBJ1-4	TGTGCCAGCAGCTTAAGGGGTGGGATTAGTGAAAAACTGTTTTTT	CASSLRGGISEKLFF
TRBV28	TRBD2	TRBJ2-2	TGTGCCAGCAGTCCCCGGACTAGCGGGAGTGTCGGGGAGCTGTTTTTT	CASSPRTSGSVGELFF